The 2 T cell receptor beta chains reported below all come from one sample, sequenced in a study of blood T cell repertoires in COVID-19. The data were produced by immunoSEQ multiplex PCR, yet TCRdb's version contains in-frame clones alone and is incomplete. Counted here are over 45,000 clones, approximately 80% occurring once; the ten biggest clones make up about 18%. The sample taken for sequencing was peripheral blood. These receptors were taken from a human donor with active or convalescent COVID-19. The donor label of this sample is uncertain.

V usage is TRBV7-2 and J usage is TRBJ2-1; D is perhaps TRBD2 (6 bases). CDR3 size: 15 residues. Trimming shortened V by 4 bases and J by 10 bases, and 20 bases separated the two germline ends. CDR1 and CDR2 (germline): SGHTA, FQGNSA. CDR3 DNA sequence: TGTGCCAGCAGCTCCCGGACTACCTCAGCTGGCGAGCAGTTCTTC. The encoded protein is CASSSRTTSAGEQFF.

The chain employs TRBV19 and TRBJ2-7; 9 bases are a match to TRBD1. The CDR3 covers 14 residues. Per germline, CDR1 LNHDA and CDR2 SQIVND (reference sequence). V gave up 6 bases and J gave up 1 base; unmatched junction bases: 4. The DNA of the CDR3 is TGTGCCAGTAGAGGGACAGGGAATTCCTACGAGCAGTACTTC. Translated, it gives CASRGTGNSYEQYF. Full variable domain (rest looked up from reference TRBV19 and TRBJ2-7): DGGITQSPKYLFRKEGQNVTLSCEQNLNHDAMYWYRQDPGQGLRLIYYSQIVNDFQKGDIAEGYSVSREKKESFPLTVTSAQKNPTAFYLCASRGTGNSYEQYFGPGTRLTVT.